The 15 T cell receptor beta chains presented below share a single source sample, sequenced in a study of shared clonotypes between healthy human individuals. The assay was immunoSEQ multiplex PCR, and TCRdb's table has in-frame clones only and misses some. This table has 1,400,000 or so clones, approximately 98.5% appearing once. The specimen was naive CD4+ T cells sorted from blood. The subset denotes: CD45RA+ positively selected. These receptors were taken from a man between 25 and 39 years old in good health.

J is TRBJ2-7 and V is TRBV9; TRBD1 aligns across 9 bases. V gave up 0 bases and J gave up 4 bases; unmatched junction bases: 17. The CDR3 has 19 residues. CDR1 is SGDLS and CDR2 is YYNGEE in the germline V gene. This CDR3 is CASSVATGGPGTGPYEQYF. The DNA for the CDR3 is TGTGCCAGCAGCGTAGCGACAGGAGGTCCCGGGACAGGGCCTTACGAGCAGTACTTC.

The J gene is TRBJ2-1, the V gene TRBV20-1; possible D gene TRBD1, 6 bases. Trimming left V 7 bases short and J 6 bases short, with 10 bases between. Germline loops: CDR1 DFQATT, CDR2 SNEGSKA (reference sequence). The CDR3 totals 11 residues. The CDR3 DNA reads as TGCAGTGAAGGGGGTAGCAATGAGCAGTTCTTC. Protein sequence: CSEGGSNEQFF.

The chain recombines TRBV15 with TRBJ1-5; a possible D gene is TRBD1 (6 bases). CDR1 LNHNV and CDR2 YYDKDF come from the germline V gene (reference sequence). V was trimmed by 9 bases and J by 2 bases, leaving 11 bases between them. The CDR3 length is 13 residues. The CDR3 DNA reads as TGTGCCACGTCGACAGGCCGCAATCAGCCCCAGCATTTT. Protein sequence: CATSTGRNQPQHF.

The V call is TRBV9, the J call TRBJ2-3, with D perhaps TRBD1 (6 bases). The germline CDR1 and CDR2 sequences are SGDLS and YYNGEE. This CDR3 spans 14 amino acids. V dropped 4 bases and J dropped 3 bases, with 12 bases sitting between them. CDR3 sequence: CASSSMGATDTQYF. The DNA of the CDR3 is TGTGCCAGCAGCTCGATGGGGGCAACAGATACGCAGTATTTT.

The chain is built from TRBV7-9 and TRBJ2-7, with a tentative D call TRBD1 (6 bases). V was clipped by 6 bases and J by 3 bases, with 18 bases between them. The V gene's germline CDR1 is SEHNR and CDR2 FQNEAQ (reference sequence). CDR3 length: 15 residues. DNA for the CDR3: TGTGCCAGCAGGCAGTATAGGGGGTCCAACTACGAGCAGTACTTC. It encodes CASRQYRGSNYEQYF.

V usage is TRBV14 and J usage is TRBJ2-1; D uncertain. This CDR3 comprises 17 residues. Trimming removed 3 bases at V and 4 bases at J, with 19 bases between. Germline V gene lookup returns CDR1 SGHDN and CDR2 FVKESK. The CDR3 DNA reads TGTGCCAGCAGCCAGGGCAGGCTCTCACTCTTTTACAATGAGCAGTTCTTC. Encoded protein: CASSQGRLSLFYNEQFF.

This clone was seen just once. This chain links TRBV28 with TRBJ2-7; 7 nucleotides agree with TRBD2. The CDR3 has 17 residues. Germline CDR1 and CDR2: MDHEN and SYDVKM. After removal of 4 bases from V and 4 bases from J, the junction contained 16 bases not matched to a gene. CDR3 bases: TGTGCCAGCAGTTCCGTTGACGGTCTAGCGGTAGGGTACGAGCAGTACTTC. Its protein is CASSSVDGLAVGYEQYF.

This clone has only one observation. In the same sample, other DNA sequences code for this CDR3. The chain has TRBV5-1 and TRBJ2-7; D is unresolved. CDR3 length equals 12 residues. V shed 0 bases and J shed 6 bases, with 7 bases lying between them. CDR1 is SGHRS, CDR2 YFSETQ, per germline. The CDR3 here is CASSLEQGEQYF. The CDR3 DNA reads as TGCGCCAGCAGCTTGGAGCAAGGCGAGCAGTACTTC.

J is TRBJ1-2 and V is TRBV28, with 8 bases matching TRBD1. Germline CDR1 is MDHEN and CDR2 is SYDVKM. V trimming: 4 bases; J trimming: 4 bases; junction bases outside the gene matches: 11. This CDR3 is 16 amino acids long. CDR3 DNA: TGTGCCAGCAGTTCGGGACAGGTCGGATCCAGCTATGGCTACACCTTC. Protein product: CASSSGQVGSSYGYTF.

This clone is a singleton in its sample. This chain links TRBV6-5 with TRBJ1-2; 11 positions agree with TRBD1. V lost 4 bases, J lost 6 bases, and 4 bases stayed unmatched. Germline assignment: CDR1 MNHEY and CDR2 SVGAGI. The CDR3 is made up of 14 amino acids. The CDR3 protein is CASSWGDRGNGYTF. The DNA for the CDR3 is TGTGCCAGCAGTTGGGGGGACAGGGGGAATGGCTACACCTTC.

The chain links TRBV5-5 to TRBJ2-7; D assignment may be TRBD1 or TRBD2 (5 bases each). This CDR3 region has 15 residues. With 4 bases removed from V and 4 bases from J, the gap between germline ends came to 18 bases. Germline CDR1 SGHKS, CDR2 YYEKEE (reference sequence). Written as DNA, the CDR3 is TGTGCCAGCAGCAAGGGACCCGCAGACCGATACGAGCAGTACTTC. Translation: CASSKGPADRYEQYF.

The genes are TRBV18 and TRBJ2-3; 7 bases are shared with TRBD1. V gave up 6 bases and J gave up 4 bases; unmatched junction bases: 7. Germline loops: CDR1 KGHSH, CDR2 LQKENI. The CDR3 spans 14 residues. This chain's CDR3 is CASSPDRTADTQYF. CDR3 coding DNA: TGTGCCAGCTCGCCGGACAGGACTGCAGATACGCAGTATTTT.

The rearrangement joins TRBV29-1 to TRBJ1-1, with D unresolved. This CDR3 is 14 amino acids long. Germline assignment: CDR1 SQVTM and CDR2 ANQGSEA. V gave up 4 bases and J gave up 2 bases, with 14 bases separating them. As DNA, the CDR3 is TGCAGCGTTGGTACTTCCGGGCTCAACACTGAAGCTTTCTTT. Protein sequence: CSVGTSGLNTEAFF.

The chain uses TRBV10-1 and TRBJ2-7, with D possibly TRBD1 on 6 matching bases. Germline V gives CDR1 WNHNN, CDR2 SYGVQD (reference sequence). This CDR3 is built from 13 residues. Trimming took off 3 bases at V and 6 bases at J, with 12 bases between the two ends. For the CDR3, the DNA is TGCGCCAGCAGTGATGGACAGTATTCCGAGCAGTACTTC. This sequence encodes CASSDGQYSEQYF.

The chain has TRBV7-6 and TRBJ2-5; TRBD2 matches 7 bases. The CDR3 has 16 amino acids. Germline V CDR1 and CDR2: SGHVS, FNYEAQ. J gave up 3 bases and V 5 bases, and 12 bases lay outside the gene matches. CDR3 in DNA: TGTGCCAGCAGCCCTGGGGGGGGTGAGCTTAAAGAGACCCAGTACTTC. Translating gives CASSPGGGELKETQYF.